In its sample, the clone carrying this TCR beta chain was seen many times. The antigen is not known. UMIs and a universal primer site were added when TCR cDNA was made by 5'RACE template switching. MiXCR was run by TCRdb on the 5' RACE reads, yielding one entry per CDR3 protein. The sample lists roughly 190,000 distinct CDR3 sequences, more than 9.5% seen once, with 36% in the top ten. The data were obtained in a study of T cells after yellow fever vaccination. Whole-study results and caveats: Weaker overall, the secondary response nonetheless peaked faster (day 5 versus 15). The booster saw the reappearance of most primary-vaccination clones (roughly 96% CD4, about 88% CD8).

V trimming: 2 bases; J trimming: 2 bases; junction bases outside the gene matches: 4. CDR1 is SQVTM, CDR2 ANQGSEA, per germline. The length of the CDR3 is 14 residues. The clonotype was recovered from a man younger than 30 who received the YFV17D yellow fever vaccine. This sequence joins TRBV29-1 and TRBJ2-3, with TRBD1 matching 7 bases. Sample: CD8+ T cells sorted from PBMCs, taken 15 days after the yellow fever booster vaccination. CDR3 DNA sequence: TGCAGCGTTGAATCACAGGGGTACACAGATACGCAGTATTTT. Its translation: CSVESQGYTDTQYF.